This T cell receptor beta chain was found in a study of cytomegalovirus exposure and HLA in healthy donors. Points from the study as a whole: A later analysis showed TCR association rates differing by HLA locus, peaking at DRB1 and lowest at HLA-C. Cytomegalovirus status, reportedly, was diagnosed with high specificity and sensitivity by the classifier.

The PCR had 60 Vbeta and 13 Jbeta primers. Clones were read by immunoSEQ multiplex PCR, and TCRdb kept only the in-frame ones, dropping some. Of about 150,000 clones listed, about 84% are singletons. The V gene lost 1 base and the J gene lost 7 bases, with 17 bases spanning the gap. Germline V gene sequence: CDR1 MNHEY, CDR2 SMNVEV (reference sequence). This CDR3 has 16 amino acids. Donors showed nominal health when sampled, although they likely had unrecorded immune exposures. To note about this clone: What it binds is not known.

This chain uses TRBV27 with TRBJ2-1; D is possibly TRBD2 (6 bases). This receptor was obtained from a woman in her thirties or forties in good health and CMV-seropositive. The sequenced sample was PBMCs. The chain's CDR3 is CASSLLGGAVRNEQFF. CDR3 DNA: TGTGCCAGCAGTTTATTGGGGGGAGCAGTGCGGAATGAGCAGTTCTTC.